The T cell receptor (beta chain) under discussion was sequenced for a study of cytomegalovirus exposure and HLA in healthy donors. Study outcomes and limitations: TCR beta chain V- and J-gene trimming was linked, in a later analysis, to a missense variant in DCLRE1C.

This clone was seen just once. What it binds is not known. At one of its ends the junction is not consistent with the germline gene, which may arise from a read error. Other DNA sequences in the same sample also yield this CDR3. 13 Jbeta primers and 60 Vbeta primers were used for the PCR. Sequencing was performed with immunoSEQ multiplex PCR; in TCRdb, only in-frame clones are kept and a portion is missing. The table includes more than 100,000 clones, under 90% detected once. The V gene's germline CDR1 is MNHEY and CDR2 SVGAGI. This CDR3 contains 14 residues. The sample taken for sequencing was PBMCs. The J gene is TRBJ2-5, the V gene TRBV6-5, with a possible D match to TRBD1 (6 bases). The sequence was collected from a female donor in good health and CMV-seropositive. The CDR3 coding sequence is TGCGCCAGCAGTTCAACAGGGTTCCAAGAGACCCAGTACTTC. Translating gives CASSSTGFQETQYF.